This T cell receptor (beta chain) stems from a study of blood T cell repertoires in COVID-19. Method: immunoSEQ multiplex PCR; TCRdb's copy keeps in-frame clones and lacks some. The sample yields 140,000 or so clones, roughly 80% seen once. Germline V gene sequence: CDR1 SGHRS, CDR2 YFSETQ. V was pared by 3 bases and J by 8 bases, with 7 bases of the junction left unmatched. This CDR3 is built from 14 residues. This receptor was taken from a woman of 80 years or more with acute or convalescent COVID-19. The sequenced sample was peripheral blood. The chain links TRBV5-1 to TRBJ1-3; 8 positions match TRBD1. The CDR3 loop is CASSSRTGRDTIYF. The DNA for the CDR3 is TGCGCCAGCAGCTCCCGGACAGGGCGGGACACCATATATTTT. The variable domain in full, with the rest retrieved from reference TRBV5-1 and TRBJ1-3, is KAGVTQTPRYLIKTRGQQVTLSCSPISGHRSVSWYQQTPGQGLQFLFEYFSETQRNKGNFPGRFSGRQFSNSRSEMNVSTLELGDSALYLCASSSRTGRDTIYFGEGSWLTVV.